This paragraph reports one TCR beta chain. Its antigen is currently unknown. This entry belongs to a study of blood T cells in healthy people across ages. A second roughly 6 to 11 cycle PCR used barcoded and J-beta primers. TCRdb itself ran the 5' RACE reads through MiXCR, one entry per CDR3 protein. This table has about 320,000 distinct CDR3 sequences, 25% to 30% appearing once. Overall study results and limits: Both naive CD4+ cell counts and diversity were greater in long-lived donors than in aged donors. Per-million-T-cell TCR beta diversity fell roughly linearly with age.

The J segment lost 7 bases and the V segment lost 4 bases, leaving 5 bases of the junction unmatched. This CDR3 spans 14 amino acids. The V gene's germline CDR1 is SQVTM and CDR2 ANQGSEA. Sequencing used blood. This rearrangement joins TRBV29-1 to TRBJ2-1; 12 bases map to TRBD2. This TCR was recovered from a woman aged 70 to 79 in good health. CDR3 bases: TGCAGCGTTGCTAGCGGGAGGGCGGGGAATGAGCAGTTCTTC. Encoded protein: CSVASGRAGNEQFF.